This T cell receptor beta chain originates from a study of control samples from healthy donors and cancer patients. Germline values: CDR1 MNHEY, CDR2 SVGAGI. CDR3 length equals 14 residues. TCRdb's table, derived via immunoSEQ multiplex PCR, lists solely in-frame clones and lacks some. The data contain some 130,000 clones, 80% to 95% of them singletons. The sequence was obtained from a man between 18 and 35 years old in good health. V and J are TRBV6-5 and TRBJ1-2, with D possibly TRBD1 on 6 matching bases. Sequencing input: blood. The CDR3 spells CAALRDLGAYGYTF. In DNA form, the CDR3 reads TGTGCGGCACTTCGGGATTTGGGGGCCTATGGCTACACCTTC.